This T cell receptor beta chain was recorded in a study of cytomegalovirus exposure and HLA in healthy donors. The wider study: An earlier analysis identified more than 95 million unique TCR beta sequences in about 179 million T cells.

This CDR3 is 15 amino acids long. Germline CDR1 and CDR2: SQVTM and ANQGSEA. Unmatched junction bases numbered 1, after V lost 4 bases and J lost 0 bases. On this clone itself: Antigen: not known.

PCR employed 60 Vbeta and 13 Jbeta primers. Authors' methods: Later analysis identified 88 million or so unique TCR beta chains, approximately 10 million shared. Clones were read by immunoSEQ multiplex PCR, and TCRdb kept only the in-frame ones, dropping some. The V and J calls and clone size come from that table; D and trimming were worked out from the DNA. The sample shows 200,000 to 300,000 clones, about four fifths of them seen only once. Study-level findings and limits: Later analysis showed most CMV-associated TCR beta chains appearing HLA-restricted.

This rearrangement joins TRBV29-1 to TRBJ2-2; 11 bases fit TRBD2. The source of this sequence is a woman aged 40-49 years in good health and CMV-seropositive. The sequenced sample consisted of PBMCs. DNA of the CDR3: TGCAGCGTTGGGACTAGCGGGCCGAACACCGGGGAGCTGTTTTTT. Amino acid sequence: CSVGTSGPNTGELFF.